These 9 T cell receptor beta chains came from one sample sequenced in a study of cytomegalovirus exposure and HLA in healthy donors. It was with 60 Vbeta and 13 Jbeta primers that the PCR ran. Measured with immunoSEQ multiplex PCR; TCRdb has only the in-frame clones, and not every one. The sample holds tens of thousands of clones; roughly 81% are singletons and the top ten take around 2%. Sequencing was carried out using PBMCs. The receptor source for this set is a woman in her 30s in good health and CMV-seronegative.

The chain joins TRBV18 to TRBJ2-7; 7 bases line up with TRBD2. Germline V lookup: CDR1 KGHSH, CDR2 LQKENI. Trimming took 3 bases from V and 1 from J; bases not matched to a gene: 9. The CDR3 is 16 residues long. CDR3 amino acids: CASSPAKSGKSYEQYF. The CDR3, as DNA: TGTGCCAGCTCACCTGCCAAGAGCGGGAAGTCCTACGAGCAGTACTTC.

The chain joins TRBV2 to TRBJ2-5, with D maybe TRBD2 (6 bases). TRBJ2-7 matches the DNA end more closely, so the J call is doubtful. The CDR3 is made up of 12 amino acids. Germline CDR1 reads SNHLY; CDR2 reads FYNNEI. The CDR3 region is CASRGTSYEQYF. CDR3 in DNA: TGTGCCAGCCGCGGGACCTCCTACGAGCAGTACTTC.

This clone appeared once. This chain uses TRBV6-5 with TRBJ2-1, with 12 bases aligning to TRBD2. V gave up 8 bases and J gave up 4 bases; unmatched junction bases: 6. The germline V gene has CDR1 MNHEY and CDR2 SVGAGI. This CDR3 contains 15 residues. The chain's CDR3 is CASGRTSGVYNEQFF. CDR3 sequence (DNA): TGTGCCAGCGGGCGGACTAGCGGGGTATACAATGAGCAGTTCTTC.

V is TRBV28 and J is TRBJ2-7; 13 bases agree with TRBD2. CDR3 length: 18 residues. The junction had 13 bases not matched to a gene; V was cut back by 4 bases and J by 4 bases. In germline, CDR1 is MDHEN, CDR2 SYDVKM. The CDR3 loop is CASSSPSGTSGDLYEQYF. Written as DNA, the CDR3 is TGTGCCAGCAGTTCTCCATCGGGGACTAGCGGGGACCTTTACGAGCAGTACTTC.

This clone appeared a single time. CDR3 coding DNA: TGTGCCAGCAGCTCGACACTCCGGGACATCGATTACGAGCAGTACTTC. It codes for CASSSTLRDIDYEQYF. The J gene is TRBJ2-7, the V gene TRBV5-6, with D possibly matching TRBD1 (6 bases). Germline-derived CDR1 and CDR2 are SGHDT and YYEEEE. The germline V and J ends were trimmed by 3 bases and 4 bases, with 20 bases remaining between them. The CDR3 is made up of 16 amino acids.

The DNA of the CDR3 is TGTGCCAGCAGTTCGCAGGGGTTTCGAGAGACCCAGTACTTC. Translation: CASSSQGFRETQYF. The chain carries TRBV6-5 and TRBJ2-5; tentative D call: TRBD1 (6 bases). Germline loops: CDR1 MNHEY, CDR2 SVGAGI. The V and J ends lost 4 bases and 4 bases respectively, with 13 bases between them. There are 14 residues in the CDR3.

The chain uses TRBV6-5 and TRBJ1-3; D not certain. The germline gives CDR1 MNHEY, CDR2 SVGAGI. With 2 bases removed from V and 0 bases from J, the gap between germline ends came to 11 bases. This CDR3 is 16 amino acids long. This chain's CDR3 is CASSYRSRISGNTIYF. The CDR3 region has the DNA TGTGCCAGCAGTTACAGGAGTAGAATCTCTGGAAACACCATATATTTT.

The chain employs TRBV7-2 and TRBJ2-3; no firm D call. Germline values: CDR1 SGHTA, CDR2 FQGNSA. CDR3 size: 14 residues. Trimming pared 1 base from V and 4 bases from J, leaving 9 bases between. The CDR3 DNA sequence: TGTGCCAGCAGCTTAGTTGGTACTTCAGATACGCAGTATTTT. Its translation is CASSLVGTSDTQYF.

This clone was counted a single time. The chain has TRBV18 and TRBJ1-4; D not resolved. V was shortened by 2 bases and J by 0 bases, with 7 bases between the two germline ends. The CDR3 has 15 residues. Germline-derived CDR1 and CDR2 are KGHSH and LQKENI. For the CDR3, the DNA is TGTGCCAGCTCACCAATACAAGCAACTAATGAAAAACTGTTTTTT. Protein: CASSPIQATNEKLFF.